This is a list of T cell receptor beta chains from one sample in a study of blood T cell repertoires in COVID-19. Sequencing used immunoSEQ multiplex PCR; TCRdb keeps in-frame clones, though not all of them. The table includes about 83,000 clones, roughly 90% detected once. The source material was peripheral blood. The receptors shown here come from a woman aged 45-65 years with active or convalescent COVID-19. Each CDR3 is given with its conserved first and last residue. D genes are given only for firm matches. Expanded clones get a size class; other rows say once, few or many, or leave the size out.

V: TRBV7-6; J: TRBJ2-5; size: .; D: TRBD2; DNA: TGTGCCAGCAGCTTAATCGCTAGCGGGCAAGAGACCCAGTACTTC; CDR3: CASSLIASGQETQYF
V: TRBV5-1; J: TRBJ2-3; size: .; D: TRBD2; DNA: TGCGCCAGCAGACCCCCTAGCGGGGGGCCCACAGATACGCAGTATTTT; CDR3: CASRPPSGGPTDTQYF
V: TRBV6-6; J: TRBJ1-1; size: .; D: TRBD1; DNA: TGTGCCAGCAGGATAGGACAGGGCACTGAAGCTTTCTTT; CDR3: CASRIGQGTEAFF
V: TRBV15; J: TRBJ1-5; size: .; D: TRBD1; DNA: TGTGCCACCAGCATGGGACAGCCGCCGGATCAGCCCCAGCATTTT; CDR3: CATSMGQPPDQPQHF
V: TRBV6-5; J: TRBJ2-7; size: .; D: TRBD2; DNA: TGTGCCAGCAGAACACCGGGACTAGACTACGAGCAGTACTTC; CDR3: CASRTPGLDYEQYF
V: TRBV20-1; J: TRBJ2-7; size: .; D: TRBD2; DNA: TGCAGTGCTAGTGACCCGACTAGCGGGGTTAACGAGCAGTACTTC; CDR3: CSASDPTSGVNEQYF
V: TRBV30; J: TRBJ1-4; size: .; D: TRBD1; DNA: TGTGCCTGGGGAAGGCCGGGACAGGTTAATGAAAAACTGTTTTTT; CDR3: CAWGRPGQVNEKLFF
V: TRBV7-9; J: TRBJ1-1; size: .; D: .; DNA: TGTGCCAGCAGCGTGGAGGGGACGGTTACTGAAGCTTTCTTT; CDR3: CASSVEGTVTEAFF
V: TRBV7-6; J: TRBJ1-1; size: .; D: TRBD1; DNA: TGTGCCAGCAGCCAACAGGGGACCCACTCCATCCTCAACACTGAAGCTTTCTTT; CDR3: CASSQQGTHSILNTEAFF
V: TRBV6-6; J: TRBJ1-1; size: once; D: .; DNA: TGTGCCAGCAAAGTACAGGGCAAGAACACTGAAGCTTTCTTT; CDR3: CASKVQGKNTEAFF
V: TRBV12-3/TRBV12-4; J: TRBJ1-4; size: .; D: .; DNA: TGTGCCAGCAGACAGGGATGGGAAAAACTGTTTTTT; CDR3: CASRQGWEKLFF
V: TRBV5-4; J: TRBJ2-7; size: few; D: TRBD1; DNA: TGTGCCAGCAGCTTGGGGGGACAGAGCTCCTACGAGCAGTACTTC; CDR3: CASSLGGQSSYEQYF
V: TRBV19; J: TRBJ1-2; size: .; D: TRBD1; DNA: TGTGCCAGCCGAGACAGGGCGGTCGAGGAGGACACCTTC; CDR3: CASRDRAVEEDTF
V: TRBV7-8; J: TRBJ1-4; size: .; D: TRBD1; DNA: TGTGCCAGCAGCTTAGGACAGGGGGATGAAAAACTGTTTTTT; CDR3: CASSLGQGDEKLFF
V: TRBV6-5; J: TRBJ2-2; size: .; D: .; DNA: TGTGCCAGCAGTTACCTTGGACAGCTTAACACCGGGGAGCTGTTTTTT; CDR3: CASSYLGQLNTGELFF
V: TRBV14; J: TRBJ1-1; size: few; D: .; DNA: TGTGCCAGCAGTTATGGACAGTGGGACACTGAAGCTTTCTTT; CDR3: CASSYGQWDTEAFF
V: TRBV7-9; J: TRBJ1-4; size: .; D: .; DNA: TGTGCCAGCAGCTTAGTACAGGAATATAATGAAAAACTGTTTTTT; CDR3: CASSLVQEYNEKLFF
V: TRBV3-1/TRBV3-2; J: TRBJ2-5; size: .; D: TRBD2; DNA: TGTGCCAGCAGCCAAGAGGTAAGGCTAGCGGGGGGTCGGGAGGAGACCCAGTACTTC; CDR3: CASSQEVRLAGGREETQYF
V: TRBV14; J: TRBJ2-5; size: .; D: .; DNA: TGTGCCAGCAGCCGACAGATCCAAGAGACCCAGTACTTC; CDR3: CASSRQIQETQYF
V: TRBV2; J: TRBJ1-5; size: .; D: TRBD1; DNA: TGTGCCAGCAGGACCGGGACAGGGGTTTCTCAGCCCCAGCATTTT; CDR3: CASRTGTGVSQPQHF
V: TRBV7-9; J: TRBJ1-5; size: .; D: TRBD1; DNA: TGTGCCAGCAGGTTGGGGACAGGGACGAATCAGCCCCAGCATTTT; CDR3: CASRLGTGTNQPQHF